These 27 T cell receptor beta chains came from one sample sequenced in a study of OX40 agonist ivuxolimab in advanced cancers. Profiled with immunoSEQ multiplex PCR; TCRdb holds only in-frame clones, not every one. The sample comprises around 140,000 clones, 90% to 95% of which are singletons, and roughly 1% rests with the top ten. Material: CD4+ or CD8+ T cells sorted from blood, obtained in a trial of the OX40 agonist ivuxolimab. These receptors were taken from an adult with an advanced solid tumor such as melanoma, head and neck, liver or kidney cancer.

CDR3 bases: TGTGCCAGCAGCAAACTAGCGGGAGAAGGTAATGAGCAGTTCTTC. It encodes CASSKLAGEGNEQFF. The V gene is TRBV9, the J gene TRBJ2-1, with 11 bases lining up with TRBD2. With V trimmed by 4 bases and J by 7 bases, 7 bases remained unmatched. The CDR3 contains 15 residues. Germline CDR1 is SGDLS and CDR2 is YYNGEE.

This clone was seen once. V is TRBV25-1 and J is TRBJ1-2; D is unclear. V was shortened by 4 bases and J by 3 bases, with 12 bases between the two germline ends. The CDR3 runs 14 residues. CDR1 MGHDK and CDR2 SYGVNS come from the germline V gene. The chain's CDR3 is CASSGPFGYYGYTF. The CDR3 nucleotides read TGTGCCAGCAGTGGCCCTTTTGGGTACTATGGCTACACCTTC.

DNA for the CDR3: TGTGCCAGCAGCGATAGGACAGGGGGTTCTGGAAACACCATATATTTT. Translating gives CASSDRTGGSGNTIYF. The chain combines TRBV9 with TRBJ1-3; 10 nucleotides match TRBD1. CDR3 length: 16 residues. Germline CDR1 is SGDLS and CDR2 is YYNGEE. V lost 3 bases and J lost 1; bases outside the gene matches: 4.

The chain combines TRBV5-4 with TRBJ1-2; 9 nucleotides line up with TRBD1. V lost 5 bases to trimming and J lost 7 bases; unmatched junction nucleotides: 9. The CDR3 sequence is 14 residues long. Germline assignment: CDR1 SGHNT and CDR2 YYREEE (reference sequence). This chain's CDR3 is CASRKAGTGFGYTF. The CDR3, as DNA: TGTGCCAGCAGAAAAGCCGGGACAGGGTTTGGCTACACCTTC.

The genes are TRBV10-2 and TRBJ2-5; no firm D call. The V gene lost 4 bases and the J gene lost 7 bases, with 13 bases spanning the gap. The CDR3 extends over 13 amino acids. The germline gives CDR1 WSHSY, CDR2 SAAADI. CDR3 bases: TGCGCCAGCAGTGGAACAACCACGGGGACCCAGTACTTC. Its translation is CASSGTTTGTQYF.

This sequence joins TRBV27 and TRBJ1-1; D not resolved. The germline V gene has CDR1 MNHEY and CDR2 SMNVEV (reference sequence). V was clipped by 8 bases and J by 5 bases, with 12 bases between them. This CDR3 is built from 12 residues. The CDR3 coding sequence is TGTGCCAGCTCCTCGGGGTGGACTGAAGCTTTCTTT. This encodes CASSSGWTEAFF.

This clone was detected only once. The genes are TRBV27 and TRBJ2-6; no clear D. The germline CDR1 and CDR2 sequences are MNHEY and SMNVEV (reference sequence). V dropped 5 bases and J dropped 0 bases, with 11 bases sitting between them. This CDR3 is 16 amino acids long. This chain's CDR3 is CASSGPHSSGANVLTF. In DNA, the CDR3 is TGTGCCAGCAGTGGTCCTCACAGCTCTGGGGCCAACGTCCTGACTTTC.

The CDR3 sequence is CASSLTSGGPYEQYF. The CDR3 DNA follows: TGTGCCAGCAGCCTGACTAGCGGGGGGCCTTACGAGCAGTACTTC. The J gene is TRBJ2-7, the V gene TRBV6-5; 13 bases are a match to TRBD2. V shed 6 bases, J shed 4 bases, and the junction held 6 bases outside the gene matches. CDR1 is MNHEY and CDR2 is SVGAGI in the germline V gene. This CDR3 has 15 amino acids.

The rearrangement joins TRBV7-8 to TRBJ2-7, with D unclear. V was cut by 1 base and J by 3 bases, with 10 bases left in between. The CDR3 sequence is 14 residues long. The germline V gene has CDR1 SGHVS and CDR2 FQNEAQ. The CDR3 loop is CASSLVSSHYEQYF. The CDR3 nucleotides read TGTGCCAGCAGCTTAGTTAGCAGCCACTACGAGCAGTACTTC.

The sample holds a few counts of this clone. The rearrangement joins TRBV5-1 to TRBJ2-5; no clear D gene. The CDR3 totals 11 residues. Germline-derived CDR1 and CDR2 are SGHRS and YFSETQ. Trimming took 1 base from V and 6 from J, leaving 4 bases between them. The CDR3 spells CASSLTQTQYF. As DNA, the CDR3 is TGCGCCAGCAGCTTGACGCAGACCCAGTACTTC.

The chain carries TRBV6-5 and TRBJ1-1; D is undetermined. Trimming stripped 0 bases from V and 11 bases from J, with 13 bases between. The CDR3 covers 13 residues. Germline V gene data show CDR1 as MNHEY and CDR2 as SVGAGI. This CDR3 reads CASSYSMGSGAFF. In nucleotides, the CDR3 is TGTGCCAGCAGTTACTCGATGGGCAGTGGGGCTTTCTTT.

V usage is TRBV10-2 and J usage is TRBJ1-1, with D perhaps TRBD1 (5 bases). Trimming took 6 bases from V and 1 from J, leaving 9 bases between them. The CDR3 sequence is 13 residues long. Germline-derived CDR1 and CDR2 are WSHSY and SAAADI. CDR3: CASRPGQNTEAFF. CDR3 DNA sequence: TGCGCCAGCAGACCCGGACAGAACACTGAAGCTTTCTTT.

This sequence joins TRBV4-1 and TRBJ2-7; the D call may be TRBD1 or TRBD2 (7 bases each). This CDR3 comprises 15 residues. Germline-derived CDR1 and CDR2 are MGHRA and YSYEKL. V was trimmed by 1 base and J by 9 bases, leaving 19 bases between them. The CDR3: CASSQARQGEGRQYF. The DNA of the CDR3 is TGCGCCAGCAGCCAAGCGCGGCAGGGGGAGGGACGGCAGTACTTC.

This chain connects TRBV7-2 to TRBJ2-7, with D possibly matching TRBD2 (6 bases). Germline lookup yields CDR1 SGHTA and CDR2 FQGNSA. The CDR3 is 14 residues long. V was cut by 5 bases and J by 5 bases, with 16 bases left in between. The CDR3 is CASSPRRVSNEQYF. The CDR3 DNA reads TGTGCCAGCAGCCCGAGGAGGGTGTCGAACGAGCAGTACTTC.

Notes on this clone: Other DNA sequences within the sample encode an identical CDR3. The chain recombines TRBV29-1 with TRBJ1-5; D remains unclear. V was pared by 4 bases and J by 5 bases, with 9 bases between. This CDR3 region has 12 residues. Germline CDR1 SQVTM, CDR2 ANQGSEA. CDR3 DNA sequence: TGCAGCGTTGGGGCACGGGATCAGCCCCAGCATTTT. Its protein is CSVGARDQPQHF.

The V call is TRBV11-1, the J call TRBJ1-1; D uncertain. V was trimmed by 1 base and J by 4 bases, leaving 13 bases between them. The CDR3 consists of 15 residues. Germline CDR1 SGHAT, CDR2 FQDESV (reference sequence). This chain's CDR3 is CASSLGRGSITEAFF. In DNA, the CDR3 is TGTGCCAGCAGCTTAGGTCGCGGATCGATCACTGAAGCTTTCTTT.

This chain joins TRBV2 and TRBJ2-1; 11 nucleotides agree with TRBD2. The CDR3 totals 19 residues. Germline CDR1 reads SNHLY; CDR2 reads FYNNEI. Trimming removed 5 bases from V and 0 bases from J; junction bases left unmatched: 12. CDR3 sequence (DNA): TGTGCCAGCAGTTTTCCGCTAGCGGGAGGTCCCTTCTCCTACAATGAGCAGTTCTTC. As protein: CASSFPLAGGPFSYNEQFF. The full variable domain, its missing parts supplied by reference TRBV2 and TRBJ2-1, is EPEVTQTPSHQVTQMGQEVILRCVPISNHLYFYWYRQILGQKVEFLVSFYNNEISEKSEIFDDQFSVERPDGSNFTLKIRSTKLEDSAMYFCASSFPLAGGPFSYNEQFFGPGTRLTVL.

In this sample, this clone turned up once. CDR3 DNA: TGTGCCAGCAGTGGAGGGGGGGTGGAGACCCAGTACTTC. Its protein product is CASSGGGVETQYF. The chain combines TRBV25-1 with TRBJ2-5; tentative D call: TRBD2 (7 bases). CDR3 length equals 13 residues. Trimming left V 4 bases short and J 5 bases short, with 11 bases between. Germline V gene data show CDR1 as MGHDK and CDR2 as SYGVNS. The variable domain in full, with the rest retrieved from reference TRBV25-1 and TRBJ2-5, is EADIYQTPRYLVIGTGKKITLECSQTMGHDKMYWYQQDPGMELHLIHYSYGVNSTEKGDLSSESTVSRIRTEHFPLTLESARPSHTSQYLCASSGGGVETQYFGPGTRLLVL.

The chain combines TRBV7-2 with TRBJ2-6, with 7 bases fitting TRBD1. CDR1 is SGHTA and CDR2 is FQGNSA in the germline V gene. After removal of 3 bases from V and 0 bases from J, the junction contained 8 bases not matched to a gene. This CDR3 is 18 amino acids long. This CDR3 reads CASSFQGTVNSGANVLTF. Written as DNA, the CDR3 is TGTGCCAGCAGCTTCCAGGGGACAGTGAACTCTGGGGCCAACGTCCTGACTTTC.

Details on this clone: Compared with germline, one end of the junction differs, possibly owing to a read error. The identical CDR3 is also encoded by other nucleotide sequences in the sample. The chain couples TRBV20-1 to TRBJ1-1; D is unclear. The germline V gene has CDR1 DFQATT and CDR2 SNEGSKA (reference sequence). The CDR3 length is 11 residues. CDR3 in DNA: TGCAGTGCTAGAGGATACACTGAAGCCTTCTTT. This encodes CSARGYTEAFF.

The V and J genes are TRBV15 and TRBJ1-2; no clear D gene. This CDR3 region has 15 residues. CDR1 and CDR2 from the germline V gene are LNHNV and YYDKDF (reference sequence). V lost 1 base to trimming and J lost 0 bases, with 9 bases between them. CDR3 nucleotide sequence: TGTGCCACCAGCAGAGCTCCCCGCGCTAACTATGGCTACACCTTC. Protein product: CATSRAPRANYGYTF.

The chain carries TRBV29-1 and TRBJ2-7; 9 positions agree with TRBD1. Looked up from germline, CDR1 is SQVTM and CDR2 is ANQGSEA. This CDR3 is 16 amino acids long. Trimming removed 5 bases from V and 2 bases from J; junction bases left unmatched: 13. The chain's CDR3 is CSVYTGTGLVTYEQYF. In DNA, the CDR3 is TGCAGCGTTTACACCGGGACAGGGTTGGTGACCTACGAGCAGTACTTC.

This chain uses TRBV15 with TRBJ2-2; D unclear. The germline V gene has CDR1 LNHNV and CDR2 YYDKDF (reference sequence). Trimming pared 1 base from V and 2 bases from J, leaving 11 bases between. The CDR3 is 16 residues long. CDR3 DNA sequence: TGTGCCACCAGCAGAGGGGTGATCGGAAACACCGGGGAGCTGTTTTTT. It encodes CATSRGVIGNTGELFF. Based on the CDR3 plus reference TRBV15 and TRBJ2-2, the full variable domain is DAMVIQNPRYQVTQFGKPVTLSCSQTLNHNVMYWYQQKSSQAPKLLFHYYDKDFNNEADTPDNFQSRRPNTSFCFLDIRSPGLGDTAMYLCATSRGVIGNTGELFFGEGSRLTVL.

The V call is TRBV4-3, the J call TRBJ2-7; 7 positions agree with TRBD1. The CDR3 has 15 residues. The ends lost 6 bases at V and 10 bases at J; junction bases unmatched: 18. The germline gives CDR1 LGHNA, CDR2 YSLEER. The CDR3 here is CASSPALDRPSEQYF. The DNA of the CDR3 is TGCGCCAGCAGTCCCGCCCTGGACAGGCCGTCGGAACAGTACTTC.

The chain recombines TRBV27 with TRBJ1-2; 8 positions match TRBD1. The CDR3 loop spans 15 amino acids. Trimming took 6 bases from V and 4 from J; bases not matched to a gene: 10. Germline V gives CDR1 MNHEY, CDR2 SMNVEV (reference sequence). Here the CDR3 DNA reads TGTGCCAGCAGCTTCCTGGACAGGGACAGCTATGGCTACACCTTC. Translating it yields CASSFLDRDSYGYTF.

The CDR3 DNA is TGTGCCATCAGTGAGAGGGACAGGGGACTTTACGAGCAGTACTTC. This encodes CAISERDRGLYEQYF. The J gene is TRBJ2-7, the V gene TRBV10-3; 10 bases map to TRBD1. Trimming at V came to 2 bases and at J to 4 bases, leaving 5 bases not matched to a gene. The CDR3 length is 15 residues. Per germline, CDR1 ENHRY and CDR2 SYGVKD.

The chain is built from TRBV6-5 and TRBJ1-2; D gene uncertain. The CDR3 has 13 residues. Trimming took off 2 bases at V and 8 bases at J, with 12 bases between the two ends. Germline V gene sequence: CDR1 MNHEY, CDR2 SVGAGI. CDR3 amino acids: CASSYDLYRGYTF. CDR3 sequence (DNA): TGTGCCAGCAGTTACGATTTATATAGGGGCTACACCTTC.